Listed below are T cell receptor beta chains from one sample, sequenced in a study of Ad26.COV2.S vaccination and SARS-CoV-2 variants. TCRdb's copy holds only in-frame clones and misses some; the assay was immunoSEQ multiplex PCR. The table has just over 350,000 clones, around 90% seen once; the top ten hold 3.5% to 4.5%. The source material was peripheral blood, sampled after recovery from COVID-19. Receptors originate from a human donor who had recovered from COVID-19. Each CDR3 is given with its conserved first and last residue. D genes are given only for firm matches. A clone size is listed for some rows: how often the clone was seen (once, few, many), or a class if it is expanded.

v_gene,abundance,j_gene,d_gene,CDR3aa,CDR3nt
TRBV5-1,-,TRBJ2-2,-,CASAYSRDSSGTGELFF,TGCGCCAGCGCCTACTCCCGGGACTCATCGGGCACCGGGGAGCTGTTTTTT
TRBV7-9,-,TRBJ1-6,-,CASSTHDLRGSGSPLHF,TGTGCCAGCAGCACACACGACCTCAGGGGAAGCGGTTCACCCCTCCACTTT
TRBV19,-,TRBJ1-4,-,CASSIDQGAPSEKLFF,TGTGCCAGTAGTATAGATCAAGGGGCGCCGAGCGAAAAACTGTTTTTT
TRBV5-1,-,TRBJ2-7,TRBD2,CASSPSGGRYEQYF,TGCGCCAGCAGCCCCTCGGGGGGGCGGTACGAGCAGTACTTC
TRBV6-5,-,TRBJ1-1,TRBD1,CASSYFSRGTEAFF,TGTGCCAGCAGTTACTTTAGCAGGGGGACTGAAGCTTTCTTT
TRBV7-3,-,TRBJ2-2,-,CASSGYSTHTGELFF,TGTGCCAGCAGCGGATACAGCACACACACCGGGGAGCTGTTTTTT
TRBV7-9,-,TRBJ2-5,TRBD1,CASSSEWDSQETQYF,TGTGCCAGCAGCTCGGAATGGGACAGTCAAGAGACCCAGTACTTC
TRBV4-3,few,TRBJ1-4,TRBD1,CASSRTGGPGLNEKLFF,TGCGCCAGCAGCCGGACAGGGGGCCCGGGCCTTAATGAAAAACTGTTTTTT
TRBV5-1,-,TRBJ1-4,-,CASSLFPHWGGDEKLFF,TGCGCCAGCAGCTTGTTTCCCCATTGGGGGGGCGATGAAAAACTGTTTTTT
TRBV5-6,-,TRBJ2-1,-,CASSDPRGSYNEQFF,TGTGCCAGCAGCGACCCCAGAGGTTCCTACAATGAGCAGTTCTTC
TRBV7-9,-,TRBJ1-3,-,CASSLVVNPTNTIYF,TGTGCCAGCAGCTTAGTGGTAAACCCGACAAACACCATATATTTT
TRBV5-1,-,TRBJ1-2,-,CASSLGEFGYTF,TGCGCCAGCAGCTTGGGGGAGTTTGGCTACACCTTC
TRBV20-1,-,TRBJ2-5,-,CSAMFGETQYF,TGCAGTGCTATGTTTGGCGAGACCCAGTACTTC
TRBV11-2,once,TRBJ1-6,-,CASAYRGRNSPLHF,TGTGCCAGCGCCTATAGGGGCCGGAATTCACCCCTCCACTTT
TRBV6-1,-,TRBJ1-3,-,CASSDRGALGNTIYF,TGTGCCAGCAGTGATAGGGGAGCGTTGGGAAACACCATATATTTT
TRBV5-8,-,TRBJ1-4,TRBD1,CASSIDRGKEKLFF,TGTGCCAGCAGCATAGACAGGGGAAAGGAAAAACTGTTTTTT
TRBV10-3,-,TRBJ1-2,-,CAISESTGRHGYTF,TGTGCCATCAGTGAGTCCACAGGGCGGCATGGCTACACCTTC